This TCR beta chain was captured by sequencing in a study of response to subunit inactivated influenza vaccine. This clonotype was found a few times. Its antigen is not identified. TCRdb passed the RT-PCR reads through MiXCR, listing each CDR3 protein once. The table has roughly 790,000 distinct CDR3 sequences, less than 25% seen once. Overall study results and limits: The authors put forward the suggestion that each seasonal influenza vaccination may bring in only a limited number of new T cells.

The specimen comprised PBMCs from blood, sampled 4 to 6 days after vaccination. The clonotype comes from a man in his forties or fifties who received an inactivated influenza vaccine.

The CDR3 DNA reads TGCAGTGCTAGCGGGTCGGGAGCATACAATGAGCAGTTCTTC. Translation gives CSASGSGAYNEQFF. The chain couples TRBV20-1 to TRBJ2-1; D possibly corresponds to TRBD2 (6 bases). V shed 3 bases and J shed 4 bases, with 13 bases lying between them. The CDR3 totals 14 residues. Germline V gives CDR1 DFQATT, CDR2 SNEGSKA (reference sequence).